This T cell receptor beta chain comes out of a study of T cell clones after liver transplantation. Across the whole study: Samples came from ITN030ST, which attempted immunosuppression withdrawal within 2 years of liver transplantation.

Germline V gene lookup returns CDR1 SNHLY and CDR2 FYNNEI. With 6 bases removed from V and 0 bases from J, the gap between germline ends came to 12 bases. The CDR3 loop spans 15 amino acids. Only in-frame clones appear in the TCRdb table, and some are missing; sequencing was by immunoSEQ multiplex PCR. The top ten hold roughly 0.98% of the sample, which has roughly 65,000 clones, around 92% seen once. The sequence was obtained from a human patient who received a liver transplant. Some T cells may trace back to the graft donor. The sequenced sample was CD4+ T cells from blood, obtained less than 27 months after liver transplant. The chain uses TRBV2 and TRBJ1-3, with a possible D match to TRBD1 (6 bases). The CDR3 coding sequence is TGTGCCAGCAGGGCAACAGGGCTCTCTGGAAACACCATATATTTT. It codes for CASRATGLSGNTIYF.